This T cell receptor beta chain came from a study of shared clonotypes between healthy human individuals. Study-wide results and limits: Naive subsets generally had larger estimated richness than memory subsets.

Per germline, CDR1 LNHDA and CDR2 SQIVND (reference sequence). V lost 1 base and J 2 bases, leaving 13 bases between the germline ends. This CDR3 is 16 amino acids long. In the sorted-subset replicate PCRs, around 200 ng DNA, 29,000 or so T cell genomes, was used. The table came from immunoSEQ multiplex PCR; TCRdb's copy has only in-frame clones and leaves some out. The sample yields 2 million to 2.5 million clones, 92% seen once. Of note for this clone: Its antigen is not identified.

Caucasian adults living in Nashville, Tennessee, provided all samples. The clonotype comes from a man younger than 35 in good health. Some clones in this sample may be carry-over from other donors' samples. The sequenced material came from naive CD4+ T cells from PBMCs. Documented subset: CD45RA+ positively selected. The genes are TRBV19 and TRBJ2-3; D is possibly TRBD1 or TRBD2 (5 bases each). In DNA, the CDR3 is TGTGCCAGTAGTATAGTGCCGGGACCCACCACAGATACGCAGTATTTT. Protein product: CASSIVPGPTTDTQYF.